This is a list of T cell receptor beta chains from one sample in a study of blood T cell repertoires in COVID-19. The protocol was immunoSEQ multiplex PCR, while the TCRdb copy is restricted to in-frame clones and leaves out a portion. The sample records 150,000 to 200,000 clones, around 80% being singletons. The sequencing sample was made of peripheral blood. The receptors originated from a woman of 80 years or more with active or convalescent COVID-19. Each CDR3 is given with its conserved first and last residue. Fields, in order: V gene, J gene, clone size, CDR3 protein. Size values are once, few and many counts, or a class for expanded clones, and some rows have none.

v_gene: TRBV7-2; j_gene: TRBJ2-2; abundance: -; CDR3aa: CASSSSAGELFF
v_gene: TRBV20-1; j_gene: TRBJ2-3; abundance: -; CDR3aa: CSASLDSLDTQYF
v_gene: TRBV25-1; j_gene: TRBJ2-2; abundance: -; CDR3aa: CASSVPTGTGELFF
v_gene: TRBV28; j_gene: TRBJ2-7; abundance: -; CDR3aa: CASSSNGYEQYF
v_gene: TRBV27; j_gene: TRBJ1-2; abundance: -; CDR3aa: CASSTTGANYGYTF
v_gene: TRBV24-1; j_gene: TRBJ2-3; abundance: once; CDR3aa: CATSDSRGSSRDTQYF
v_gene: TRBV30; j_gene: TRBJ1-4; abundance: -; CDR3aa: CAWSAGLTTEKLFF
v_gene: TRBV19; j_gene: TRBJ1-2; abundance: few; CDR3aa: CASRQATRDFNYGYTF
v_gene: TRBV5-1; j_gene: TRBJ1-1; abundance: few; CDR3aa: CASSSDRRNTEAFF
v_gene: TRBV5-6; j_gene: TRBJ1-2; abundance: -; CDR3aa: CASSLAGTKHLYGYTF
v_gene: TRBV5-1; j_gene: TRBJ2-7; abundance: -; CDR3aa: CASSLFQGNSYEQYF
v_gene: TRBV15; j_gene: TRBJ1-4; abundance: -; CDR3aa: CATSRAYTGEKLFF
v_gene: TRBV19; j_gene: TRBJ1-2; abundance: -; CDR3aa: CASSITGNYGYTF
v_gene: TRBV9; j_gene: TRBJ2-7; abundance: -; CDR3aa: CASSVAGSGGYEQYF
v_gene: TRBV2; j_gene: TRBJ2-2; abundance: -; CDR3aa: CASRGQGWELFF
v_gene: TRBV30; j_gene: TRBJ2-7; abundance: once; CDR3aa: CAWSKPGGTYEQYF
v_gene: TRBV5-1; j_gene: TRBJ1-6; abundance: -; CDR3aa: CASSLEAQGGDNSPLHF
v_gene: TRBV10-3; j_gene: TRBJ1-2; abundance: -; CDR3aa: CAISESLQAYYGYTF
v_gene: TRBV11-3; j_gene: TRBJ2-5; abundance: -; CDR3aa: CASSSESGGSETQYF
v_gene: TRBV19; j_gene: TRBJ1-5; abundance: -; CDR3aa: CASRMMANQPQHF
v_gene: TRBV5-1; j_gene: TRBJ1-2; abundance: -; CDR3aa: CASSVTGSGDGYTF
v_gene: TRBV4-1; j_gene: TRBJ1-5; abundance: -; CDR3aa: CASSLGQGDQPQHF
v_gene: TRBV6-5; j_gene: TRBJ1-5; abundance: -; CDR3aa: CASSSGDGNQPQHF
v_gene: TRBV28; j_gene: TRBJ1-5; abundance: few; CDR3aa: CASRKKGLRNQPQHF
v_gene: TRBV28; j_gene: TRBJ1-3; abundance: once; CDR3aa: CASSPHGRNTIYF
v_gene: TRBV20-1; j_gene: TRBJ1-2; abundance: few; CDR3aa: CSAGTDYGYTF
v_gene: TRBV29-1; j_gene: TRBJ1-3; abundance: -; CDR3aa: CSASTGANSGNTIYF